This entry lists 27 T cell receptor beta chains sequenced from one sample in a study of blood T cells in healthy people across ages. With a J-beta primer mix and a sample-barcoded 5' primer, a second PCR ran about 6 to 11 cycles. In TCRdb, the 5' RACE reads were re-called with MiXCR into one record per CDR3 protein. The sample comprises 1.5 million to 2 million distinct CDR3 sequences, about 30% of which are singletons, and 7.7% rests with the top ten. Sequencing was done on a sample of blood. These receptors were collected from a woman in her 30s in good health.

This chain uses TRBV20-1 with TRBJ1-1; 7 bases are a match to TRBD1. Germline CDR1 and CDR2: DFQATT and SNEGSKA (reference sequence). V lost 0 bases and J lost 1; bases outside the gene matches: 5. The CDR3 has 15 amino acids. CDR3 DNA sequence: TGCAGTGCTAGAGAAAACAGGGGTCAGAACACTGAAGCTTTCTTT. Its protein product is CSARENRGQNTEAFF.

This clonotype turned up a few times. This sequence joins TRBV20-1 and TRBJ2-7; 9 nucleotides agree with TRBD1. J gave up 3 bases and V 4 bases, and 7 bases lay outside the gene matches. This CDR3 spans 14 amino acids. Germline CDR1 and CDR2: DFQATT and SNEGSKA (reference sequence). The chain's CDR3 is CSAKEQGANYEQYF. The CDR3 coding sequence is TGCAGTGCTAAAGAACAGGGGGCGAACTACGAGCAGTACTTC.

This sequence joins TRBV20-1 and TRBJ2-5; no clear D. CDR1 and CDR2 (germline): DFQATT, SNEGSKA (reference sequence). The CDR3 covers 11 residues. V dropped 5 bases and J dropped 7 bases, with 11 bases sitting between them. CDR3 region: CSAYLGATQYF. As DNA, the CDR3 is TGCAGTGCTTACTTAGGAGCGACCCAGTACTTC.

The V and J genes are TRBV30 and TRBJ1-5; D is unresolved. V was cut by 0 bases and J by 3 bases, with 6 bases left in between. CDR1 is GTSNPN and CDR2 is SVGIG in the germline V gene (reference sequence). The CDR3 contains 13 residues. The CDR3 DNA reads as TGTGCCTGGAGTGTTGGGGACAATCAGCCCCAGCATTTT. Its translation is CAWSVGDNQPQHF. Complete variable domain (other parts from reference TRBV30 and TRBJ1-5): SQTIHQWPATLVQPVGSPLSLECTVEGTSNPNLYWYRQAAGRGLQLLFYSVGIGQISSEVPQNLSASRPQDRQFILSSKKLLLSDSGFYLCAWSVGDNQPQHFGDGTRLSIL.

This clonotype was recorded a few times. The gene calls are TRBV12-3 or TRBV12-4 and TRBJ1-1; 10 nucleotides match TRBD1. Losses at the gene ends were 5 bases for V and 1 base for J; bases not matched to a gene: 7. The CDR3 extends over 16 amino acids. CDR3 protein: CASSGGQGRTNTEAFF. The CDR3 nucleotides are TGTGCCAGCAGTGGGGGACAGGGGCGAACGAACACTGAAGCTTTCTTT.

This rearrangement joins TRBV7-9 to TRBJ1-1; D may be TRBD1 (5 bases). CDR1 and CDR2 from the germline V gene are SEHNR and FQNEAQ (reference sequence). V was pared by 5 bases and J by 3 bases, with 16 bases between. This CDR3 region has 15 residues. The CDR3 region is CASSLRVLRDTEAFF. CDR3 nucleotides: TGTGCCAGCAGCCTGAGGGTCCTCAGGGACACTGAAGCTTTCTTT.

About this clonotype itself: A read error is possible here, since a much larger clone lies one base away. The chain joins TRBV6-1 to TRBJ2-1; the D is unclear. Germline V gene lookup returns CDR1 MNHNS and CDR2 SASEGT. CDR3 length equals 13 residues. Here the CDR3 reads CASNEEIHNEQFF. The CDR3 DNA is TGTGCCAGCAATGAAGAGATTCACAATGAGCAGTTCTTC.

The chain has TRBV14 and TRBJ2-2; 10 nucleotides line up with TRBD2. This CDR3 contains 18 residues. The V gene's germline CDR1 is SGHDN and CDR2 FVKESK. J was trimmed by 5 bases and V by 4 bases; bases with no gene match: 13. The CDR3 nucleotides read TGTGCCAGCAGCCGACTCGGGGAAGCGGGAGGGCCGACCGGGGAGCTGTTTTTT. It encodes CASSRLGEAGGPTGELFF.

This clonotype was seen more than once but under ten times. The chain employs TRBV20-1 and TRBJ2-1; D is undetermined. V was trimmed by 6 bases and J by 8 bases, leaving 8 bases between them. The CDR3 length is 10 residues. The germline V gene has CDR1 DFQATT and CDR2 SNEGSKA (reference sequence). In DNA, the CDR3 is TGCAGTGCAAAGAACCATGAGCAGTTCTTC. Protein product: CSAKNHEQFF.

V and J are TRBV28 and TRBJ2-1, with 8 bases fitting TRBD2. CDR3 size: 13 residues. Germline V CDR1 and CDR2: MDHEN, SYDVKM. V lost 7 bases, J lost 6 bases, and 5 bases stayed unmatched. CDR3 region: CASNGGAINEQFF. CDR3 coding DNA: TGTGCCAGCAACGGGGGGGCCATCAATGAGCAGTTCTTC.

The chain has TRBV2 and TRBJ2-3; D may be TRBD1 or TRBD2 (5 bases each). Trimming took off 0 bases at V and 4 bases at J, with 11 bases between the two ends. The CDR3 has 15 residues. Germline CDR1 and CDR2: SNHLY and FYNNEI. CDR3 region: CASSEAGPAPDTQYF. Here the CDR3 DNA reads TGTGCCAGCAGTGAAGCGGGACCAGCGCCAGATACGCAGTATTTT.

This chain uses TRBV19 with TRBJ1-4, with D perhaps TRBD1 (5 bases). The germline V and J ends were trimmed by 10 bases and 7 bases, with 19 bases remaining between them. CDR3 size: 14 residues. Germline CDR1 LNHDA, CDR2 SQIVND (reference sequence). The CDR3, as DNA: TGTGCCACCAGTATCGGGGGGAGTTTTGAAAAACTGTTTTTT. It is translated as CATSIGGSFEKLFF.

The V and J genes are TRBV7-2 and TRBJ1-5; 10 positions match TRBD1. The germline V gene has CDR1 SGHTA and CDR2 FQGNSA. This CDR3 spans 16 amino acids. The V and J ends lost 4 bases and 3 bases, in that order; junction bases with no gene match: 6. CDR3 protein: CASSSWDRGANQPQHF. The CDR3 DNA reads as TGTGCCAGCAGCTCCTGGGACAGGGGAGCCAATCAGCCCCAGCATTTT. The entire variable domain, with the rest obtained from reference TRBV7-2 and TRBJ1-5, is as follows: GAGVSQSPSNKVTEKGKDVELRCDPISGHTALYWYRQSLGQGLEFLIYFQGNSAPDKSGLPSDRFSAERTGGSVSTLTIQRTQQEDSAVYLCASSSWDRGANQPQHFGDGTRLSIL.

V usage is TRBV25-1 and J usage is TRBJ2-5; TRBD2 aligns across 13 bases. The end of the DNA aligns better with TRBJ2-7, so the J call may be wrong. Germline V lookup: CDR1 MGHDK, CDR2 SYGVNS. The CDR3 covers 15 residues. The CDR3 is CASSDPGLAGDEQYF. CDR3 in DNA: TGTGCCAGCAGTGACCCAGGACTAGCGGGAGACGAGCAGTACTTC.

Note on this clonotype: One end of the junction does not line up with germline, which may come from a read error. The chain carries TRBV2 and TRBJ2-5; TRBD2 matches 14 bases. The CDR3 runs to 15 residues. Germline CDR1 and CDR2: SNHLY and FYNNEI. CDR3 DNA sequence: TGTGCCAGCAGGGGGACTAGCGGGGGACAAGCGACCCAGTACTTC. Its protein product is CASRGTSGGQATQYF.

J is TRBJ1-5 and V is TRBV20-1; possibly TRBD1 for D (6 bases). The CDR3 loop spans 14 amino acids. Trimming removed 1 base at V and 9 bases at J, with 16 bases between. Germline assignment: CDR1 DFQATT and CDR2 SNEGSKA (reference sequence). CDR3 sequence (DNA): TGCAGTGCTAGAGCCCCCGGGGGCAGACTGCCCCAGCATTTT. This sequence encodes CSARAPGGRLPQHF.

The chain combines TRBV20-1 with TRBJ2-3; weak D call: TRBD1 (6 bases). Germline loops: CDR1 DFQATT, CDR2 SNEGSKA (reference sequence). This CDR3 spans 15 amino acids. V lost 4 bases, J lost 5 bases, and 19 bases lay in between. The CDR3 loop is CSATFLQGYGDTQYF. In DNA form, the CDR3 reads TGCAGTGCTACCTTCCTCCAGGGGTATGGAGATACGCAGTATTTT.

The rearrangement uses TRBV3-1 and TRBJ1-4; D call uncertain. This CDR3 contains 14 residues. The germline CDR1 and CDR2 sequences are LGHDT and YNNKEL (reference sequence). Trimming took off 5 bases at V and 4 bases at J, with 11 bases between the two ends. The CDR3 nucleotides read TGTGCCAGCAGCTCGGGATATGGTAATGAAAAACTGTTTTTT. Translation gives CASSSGYGNEKLFF.

The table lists this clonotype with a few counts. This chain links TRBV5-5 with TRBJ1-5; D gene unclear. CDR3 length equals 15 residues. With 3 bases removed from V and 7 bases from J, the gap between germline ends came to 17 bases. Germline V CDR1 and CDR2: SGHKS, YYEKEE (reference sequence). CDR3 residues: CASSSPGSSGQPQHF. As DNA, the CDR3 is TGTGCCAGCAGCTCCCCGGGGTCCTCGGGGCAGCCCCAGCATTTT.

The chain combines TRBV27 with TRBJ2-3; no reliable D call. In germline, CDR1 is MNHEY, CDR2 SMNVEV (reference sequence). With 3 bases removed from V and 5 bases from J, the gap between germline ends came to 18 bases. This CDR3 contains 16 residues. The CDR3 coding sequence is TGTGCCAGCAGTTTCCCTCTGGGGTTGGGGAAAGATACGCAGTATTTT. It specifies CASSFPLGLGKDTQYF.

This chain connects TRBV5-1 to TRBJ2-7; D may be TRBD1 (5 bases). CDR1 SGHRS and CDR2 YFSETQ come from the germline V gene. Trimming left V 0 bases short and J 2 bases short, with 12 bases between. The CDR3 consists of 15 residues. CDR3 protein: CASSLVSGPPYEQYF. The CDR3 DNA follows: TGCGCCAGCAGCTTGGTTTCAGGGCCACCCTACGAGCAGTACTTC.

This clonotype occurred many times. The CDR3 DNA sequence: TGTGCCAGCAGTTTAACCGAAGGGAACGAGCAGTACTTC. Its protein is CASSLTEGNEQYF. The chain employs TRBV28 and TRBJ2-7; no firm D call. The germline V and J ends were trimmed by 2 bases and 5 bases, with 10 bases remaining between them. Germline-derived CDR1 and CDR2 are MDHEN and SYDVKM. The CDR3 has 13 residues. The complete variable domain, with remaining parts taken from reference TRBV28 and TRBJ2-7, reads DVKVTQSSRYLVKRTGEKVFLECVQDMDHENMFWYRQDPGLGLRLIYFSYDVKMKEKGDIPEGYSVSREKKERFSLILESASTNQTSMYLCASSLTEGNEQYFGPGTRLTVT.

This clonotype was counted ten times or more. This rearrangement joins TRBV20-1 to TRBJ1-2; tentative D call: TRBD1 (6 bases). The CDR3 runs 13 residues. The V gene's germline CDR1 is DFQATT and CDR2 SNEGSKA (reference sequence). Trimming stripped 0 bases from V and 2 bases from J, with 7 bases between. The CDR3 here is CSAREDSNYGYTF. CDR3 nucleotides: TGCAGTGCTAGAGAGGACAGCAACTATGGCTACACCTTC.

This clonotype showed up just a few times. The genes are TRBV15 and TRBJ2-4, with 8 bases aligning to TRBD1. Germline V gives CDR1 LNHNV, CDR2 YYDKDF (reference sequence). The trim removed 4 bases at V and 6 bases at J, leaving 8 bases unmatched. The CDR3 extends over 15 amino acids. CDR3 sequence: CATSKLGQGINIQYF. As DNA, the CDR3 is TGTGCCACCAGCAAGCTCGGACAGGGAATAAACATTCAGTACTTC.

V and J are TRBV28 and TRBJ2-7; a weak D match, TRBD1 (6 bases). V was cut by 1 base and J by 2 bases, with 12 bases left in between. CDR3 size: 15 residues. Germline CDR1 is MDHEN and CDR2 is SYDVKM. This CDR3 reads CASSLSAGATYEQYF. CDR3 sequence (DNA): TGTGCCAGCAGTTTATCGGCAGGGGCCACCTACGAGCAGTACTTC.

The chain is built from TRBV5-6 and TRBJ2-3, with D possibly being TRBD1 (6 bases). The CDR3 is 17 amino acids. Trimming took 4 bases from V and 4 from J, leaving 22 bases between them. The V gene's germline CDR1 is SGHDT and CDR2 YYEEEE. The CDR3 nucleotides read TGTGCCAGCAGCCGTCCGGGACACCTCTTAGGAGCAGATACGCAGTATTTT. This sequence encodes CASSRPGHLLGADTQYF.

A note on this clonotype: This may be a read error: a much more frequent sequence differs by one nucleotide. J is TRBJ2-5 and V is TRBV20-1; possibly TRBD1 or TRBD2 for D (5 bases each). The V gene's germline CDR1 is DFQATT and CDR2 SNEGSKA (reference sequence). The CDR3 consists of 12 residues. The DNA of the CDR3 is TGCGGTGCGCCCGTGGGGACAGAGACCCAGTACTTC. The encoded protein is CGAPVGTETQYF.